Here is one T cell receptor beta chain with its context. It lacks a known antigen. No base quality values were provided; no much bigger clone lies one nucleotide off. This specimen comes from a study of control samples from healthy donors and cancer patients (dated by TCRdb to the early 2020s). The library was built by means of the immunoSEQ multiplex PCR assay. TCRdb obtained this table from immuneACCESS and retained in-frame rearrangements with V and J assigned. These tables miss some clones; where compared with another copy, unresolved V genes account for less than half of the shortfall, and the remainder is unexplained. Present in this sample are 110,000 or so clones, about nine tenths of which were seen just once. The ten most abundant clones make up 3.5% to 4.5% of the sample. The receptor was isolated from a human donor in good health. The donor label of this sample is uncertain. The material sequenced was blood.

Here the CDR3 is given as CAWSVRSGGTDTQYF. The nucleotides are TGTGCCTGGAGTGTACGGAGCGGGGGCACAGATACGCAGTATTTT. The rearranged chain carries TRBV30 and TRBJ2-3; the central 7 bases match TRBD2. Compared with germline, V lacks 0 bases and J lacks 1 base; bases without a gene match: 4. The CDR3 holds 15 amino acids from the cysteine to the phenylalanine. Only CDR3 DNA is held: 45 bases, read in frame from base 1. CDR1 and CDR2 were assigned from the germline V gene (reference sequence) as GTSNPN and SVGIG.